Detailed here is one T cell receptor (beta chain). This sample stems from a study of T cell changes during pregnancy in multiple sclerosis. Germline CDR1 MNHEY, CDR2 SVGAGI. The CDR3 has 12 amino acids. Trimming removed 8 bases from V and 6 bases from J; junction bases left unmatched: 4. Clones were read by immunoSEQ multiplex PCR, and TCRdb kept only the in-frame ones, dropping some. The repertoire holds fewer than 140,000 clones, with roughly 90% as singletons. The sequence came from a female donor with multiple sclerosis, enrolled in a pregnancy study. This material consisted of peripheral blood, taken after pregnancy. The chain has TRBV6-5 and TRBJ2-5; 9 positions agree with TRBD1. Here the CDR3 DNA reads TGTGCCAGCGTTGACAGGGGGAAGACCCAGTACTTC. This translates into CASVDRGKTQYF.